The 14 T cell receptor beta chains reported below all come from one sample, sequenced in a study of cytomegalovirus exposure and HLA in healthy donors. The PCR was carried out with 60 Vbeta primers and 13 Jbeta primers. The method was immunoSEQ multiplex PCR; TCRdb's version includes in-frame clones alone and lacks a portion of them. The table shows roughly 150,000 clones, with about 85% occurring only once. Sequencing input: PBMCs. Receptors were obtained from a man aged 45 to 65 in good health and CMV-seropositive.

This chain connects TRBV6-6 to TRBJ2-5; D is possibly TRBD2 (5 bases). V was trimmed by 7 bases and J by 7 bases, leaving 25 bases between them. The CDR3 covers 16 residues. In germline, CDR1 is MNHNY, CDR2 SVGAGI (reference sequence). CDR3 amino acids: CASTSWAEARLGTQYF. CDR3 nucleotide sequence: TGTGCCAGCACCTCTTGGGCGGAGGCCCGTTTGGGGACCCAGTACTTC.

The chain is built from TRBV2 and TRBJ1-1; D uncertain. Trimming left V 0 bases short and J 5 bases short, with 7 bases between. The CDR3 covers 13 residues. Germline assignment: CDR1 SNHLY and CDR2 FYNNEI. CDR3 nucleotides: TGTGCCAGCAGTGAAGCAGCGGGAACTGAAGCTTTCTTT. It is translated as CASSEAAGTEAFF.

Only a few counts were recorded for this clone. The chain uses TRBV6-5 and TRBJ1-5; TRBD1 aligns across 7 bases. The trim removed 2 bases at V and 6 bases at J, leaving 4 bases unmatched. Looked up from germline, CDR1 is MNHEY and CDR2 is SVGAGI. The CDR3 consists of 14 residues. CDR3 nucleotides: TGTGCCAGCAGTTACACAGGGGCAAGTCAGCCCCAGCATTTT. Translation: CASSYTGASQPQHF.

V is TRBV5-1 and J is TRBJ1-2; no clear D gene. There are 15 residues in the CDR3. The germline V gene encodes CDR1 SGHRS and CDR2 YFSETQ. Between the trimmed V and J ends, which lost 3 bases and 0 bases, there was a span of 12 bases. For the CDR3, the DNA is TGCGCCAGCAGCTCCGGACGGGGAGCTAACTATGGCTACACCTTC. It encodes CASSSGRGANYGYTF.

This clone was detected a few times. The chain recombines TRBV7-9 with TRBJ2-4; weak D call: TRBD2 (6 bases). CDR1 and CDR2 (germline): SEHNR, FQNEAQ (reference sequence). The CDR3 spans 16 residues. Trimming removed 1 base from V and 0 bases from J, with 10 bases in between. The CDR3 region is CASSLGGVLAKNIQYF. The DNA of the CDR3 is TGTGCCAGCAGCTTAGGGGGGGTCCTAGCCAAAAACATTCAGTACTTC.

The rearrangement links TRBV28 to TRBJ1-2, with D perhaps TRBD1 (5 bases). Trimming took 6 bases from V and 8 from J, leaving 16 bases between them. The CDR3 is made up of 13 amino acids. The germline gives CDR1 MDHEN, CDR2 SYDVKM. As DNA, the CDR3 is TGTGCCAGCAGAGAGGACCGGGCAGGGGGCTACACCTTC. It translates to CASREDRAGGYTF.

This chain joins TRBV7-3 and TRBJ2-7, with a tentative D call TRBD1 (5 bases). From germline, CDR1 is SGHTA and CDR2 FQGTGA. This CDR3 is built from 13 residues. Deletions cut 5 bases from V and 7 bases from J, with 15 bases between. The CDR3: CASSVNRFREQYF. The DNA for the CDR3 is TGTGCCAGCAGCGTGAACAGGTTTAGGGAGCAGTACTTC. The full variable domain, in which reference TRBV7-3 and TRBJ2-7 provide the parts outside the CDR3, is GAGVSQTPSNKVTEKGKYVELRCDPISGHTALYWYRQSLGQGPEFLIYFQGTGAADDSGLPNDRFFAVRPEGSVSTLKIQRTERGDSAVYLCASSVNRFREQYFGPGTRLTVT.

This clone has a single count. The rearrangement links TRBV19 to TRBJ2-6; TRBD2 agrees at 12 bases. The CDR3 runs to 18 residues. The junction had 8 bases not matched to a gene; V was cut back by 4 bases and J by 4 bases. The V gene's germline CDR1 is LNHDA and CDR2 SQIVND (reference sequence). CDR3 in amino acids: CASSTLLAGGQGANVLTF. CDR3 bases: TGTGCCAGTAGTACCCTCCTAGCGGGAGGGCAAGGGGCCAACGTCCTGACTTTC.

The chain employs TRBV30 and TRBJ2-2; D might be TRBD2 (6 bases). Trimming left V 0 bases short and J 2 bases short, with 16 bases between. The CDR3 sequence is 17 residues long. Germline assignment: CDR1 GTSNPN and CDR2 SVGIG (reference sequence). Written as DNA, the CDR3 is TGTGCCTGGAGTGTGGGGAGGCAGTCTCGAAACACCGGGGAGCTGTTTTTT. Protein product: CAWSVGRQSRNTGELFF. Full variable domain (remainder filled in from reference TRBV30 and TRBJ2-2): SQTIHQWPATLVQPVGSPLSLECTVEGTSNPNLYWYRQAAGRGLQLLFYSVGIGQISSEVPQNLSASRPQDRQFILSSKKLLLSDSGFYLCAWSVGRQSRNTGELFFGEGSRLTVL.

The chain couples TRBV29-1 to TRBJ2-1; no clear D gene. The germline V gene has CDR1 SQVTM and CDR2 ANQGSEA. The ends were cut back, 2 bases at V and 0 bases at J, with 5 bases in the middle. There are 13 residues in the CDR3. The CDR3 DNA reads TGCAGCGTTGAAACGAGCTCCTACAATGAGCAGTTCTTC. This gives the protein CSVETSSYNEQFF.

V gene TRBV15 combines with J gene TRBJ1-4, with D tentatively TRBD1 (5 bases). Between the trimmed V and J ends, which lost 3 bases and 0 bases, there was a span of 8 bases. This CDR3 has 15 amino acids. CDR1 and CDR2 (germline): LNHNV, YYDKDF (reference sequence). This CDR3 is CATSSGTSTNEKLFF. The CDR3 DNA reads TGTGCCACCAGCAGCGGGACTTCAACTAATGAAAAACTGTTTTTT.

This chain uses TRBV4-1 with TRBJ2-3, with D perhaps TRBD1 (5 bases). This CDR3 comprises 16 residues. Germline CDR1 reads MGHRA; CDR2 reads YSYEKL. V dropped 2 bases and J dropped 0 bases, with 12 bases sitting between them. CDR3 protein: CASSQQGSGSTDTQYF. In DNA, the CDR3 is TGCGCCAGCAGCCAACAGGGCTCCGGGAGCACAGATACGCAGTATTTT.

This clone was counted a few times. The chain combines TRBV7-2 with TRBJ2-7; a weak D match, TRBD2 (6 bases). V was clipped by 1 base and J by 3 bases, with 10 bases between them. This CDR3 contains 14 residues. CDR1 is SGHTA, CDR2 FQGNSA, per germline. CDR3 coding DNA: TGTGCCAGCAGCTTAGGCGGGATCAACTACGAGCAGTACTTC. Translated, it gives CASSLGGINYEQYF.

The rearrangement uses TRBV6-1 and TRBJ2-7; D possibly corresponds to TRBD2 (6 bases). Trimming removed 5 bases at V and 4 bases at J, with 6 bases between. The CDR3 totals 11 residues. Germline V gene sequence: CDR1 MNHNS, CDR2 SASEGT. The CDR3 region is CASSRGYEQYF. As DNA, the CDR3 is TGTGCCAGCAGTCGGGGGTACGAGCAGTACTTC.